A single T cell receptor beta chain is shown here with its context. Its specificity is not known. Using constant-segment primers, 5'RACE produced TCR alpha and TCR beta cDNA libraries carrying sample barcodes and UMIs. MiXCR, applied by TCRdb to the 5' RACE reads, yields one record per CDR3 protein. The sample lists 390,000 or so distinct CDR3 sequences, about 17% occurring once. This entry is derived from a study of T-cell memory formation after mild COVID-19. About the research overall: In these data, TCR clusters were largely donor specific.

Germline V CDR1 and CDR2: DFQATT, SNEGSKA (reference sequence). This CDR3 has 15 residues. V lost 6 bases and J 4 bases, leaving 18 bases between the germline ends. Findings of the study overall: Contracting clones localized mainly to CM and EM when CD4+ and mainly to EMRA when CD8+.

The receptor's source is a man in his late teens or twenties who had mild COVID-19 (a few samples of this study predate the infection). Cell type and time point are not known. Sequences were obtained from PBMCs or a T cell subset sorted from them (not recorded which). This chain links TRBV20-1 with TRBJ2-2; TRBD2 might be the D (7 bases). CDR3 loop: CSAPQAGAGTGELFF. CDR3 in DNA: TGCAGTGCCCCCCAGGCGGGGGCCGGCACCGGGGAGCTGTTTTTT.